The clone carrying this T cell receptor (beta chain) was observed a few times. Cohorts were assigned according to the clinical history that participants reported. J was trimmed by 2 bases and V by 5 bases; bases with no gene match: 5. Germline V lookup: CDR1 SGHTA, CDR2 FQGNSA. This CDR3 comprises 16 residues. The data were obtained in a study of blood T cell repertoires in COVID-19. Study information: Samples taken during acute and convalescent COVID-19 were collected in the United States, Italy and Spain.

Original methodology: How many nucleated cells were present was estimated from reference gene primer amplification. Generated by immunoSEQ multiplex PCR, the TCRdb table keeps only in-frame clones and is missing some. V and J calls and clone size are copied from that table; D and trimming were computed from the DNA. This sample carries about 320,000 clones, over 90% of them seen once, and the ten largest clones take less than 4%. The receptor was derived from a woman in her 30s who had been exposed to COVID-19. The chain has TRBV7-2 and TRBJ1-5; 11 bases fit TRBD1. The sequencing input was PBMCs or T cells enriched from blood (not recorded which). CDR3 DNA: TGTGCCAGCAGCCGGACAGGGGGCACGGGCAATCAGCCCCAGCATTTT. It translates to CASSRTGGTGNQPQHF.